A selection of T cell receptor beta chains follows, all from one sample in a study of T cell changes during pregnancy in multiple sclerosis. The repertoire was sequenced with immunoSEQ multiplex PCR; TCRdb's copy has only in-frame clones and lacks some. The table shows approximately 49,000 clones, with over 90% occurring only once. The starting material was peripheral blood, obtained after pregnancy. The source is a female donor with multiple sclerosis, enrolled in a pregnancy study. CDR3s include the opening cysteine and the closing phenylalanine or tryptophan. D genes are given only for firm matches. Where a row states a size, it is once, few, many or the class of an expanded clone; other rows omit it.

CDR3 DNA: TGTGCCAGCAGGACAGGGGATACGCAGTATTTT
CDR3 protein: CASRTGDTQYF
clone size: medium-sized
V gene: TRBV6-5
J gene: TRBJ2-3
D gene: TRBD1

CDR3 DNA: TGTGCCAGCAGTACCCCTAGGGGGCTTTCTGAAGGCTACACCTTC
CDR3 protein: CASSTPRGLSEGYTF
clone size: once
V gene: TRBV25-1
J gene: TRBJ1-2
D gene: TRBD1

CDR3 DNA: TGTGCCAGCAGCCAAGACCGGACAGGGGGTCAGGATGAAAAACTGTTTTTT
CDR3 protein: CASSQDRTGGQDEKLFF
clone size: NA
V gene: TRBV4-2
J gene: TRBJ1-4
D gene: TRBD1

CDR3 DNA: TGTGCCAGCAGCTCGGGGGTCTCCAATCAGCCCCAGCATTTT
CDR3 protein: CASSSGVSNQPQHF
clone size: NA
V gene: TRBV5-4
J gene: TRBJ1-5
D gene: NA

CDR3 DNA: TGCGCCAGCAGCCAACCCGCAACACAGGGTTCCAGGCACGAGCAGTACTTC
CDR3 protein: CASSQPATQGSRHEQYF
clone size: NA
V gene: TRBV4-1
J gene: TRBJ2-7
D gene: NA

CDR3 DNA: TGTGCCAGCAGCTCACAGGGACAGGGTTTCAATGGCTACACCTTC
CDR3 protein: CASSSQGQGFNGYTF
clone size: NA
V gene: TRBV7-2
J gene: TRBJ1-2
D gene: TRBD1

CDR3 DNA: TGTGCCAGCAGCTCAGGGACATTCCCGACCCTCCACTTT
CDR3 protein: CASSSGTFPTLHF
clone size: NA
V gene: TRBV7-9
J gene: TRBJ1-6
D gene: NA

CDR3 DNA: TGTGCCAGCAGTCGCTATATGGGAGGGAACTATGGCTACACCTTC
CDR3 protein: CASSRYMGGNYGYTF
clone size: NA
V gene: TRBV27
J gene: TRBJ1-2
D gene: NA

CDR3 DNA: TGTGCCAGCAGCTTAGGAAGCGTCGGTGGTGACCAAGAGACCCAGTACTTC
CDR3 protein: CASSLGSVGGDQETQYF
clone size: NA
V gene: TRBV7-2
J gene: TRBJ2-5
D gene: NA

CDR3 DNA: TGTGCCAGCAGTTTATCGGCAGGGTACTATGGCTACACCTTC
CDR3 protein: CASSLSAGYYGYTF
clone size: NA
V gene: TRBV27
J gene: TRBJ1-2
D gene: NA

CDR3 DNA: TGCGCCAGCAGCCAAGAGTGGGAGGGGGGCAATCAGCCCCAGCATTTT
CDR3 protein: CASSQEWEGGNQPQHF
clone size: NA
V gene: TRBV4-3
J gene: TRBJ1-5
D gene: NA

CDR3 DNA: TGTGCCAGCTCACCCCTAGCGTGGGAGACCCAGTACTTC
CDR3 protein: CASSPLAWETQYF
clone size: NA
V gene: TRBV18
J gene: TRBJ2-5
D gene: NA

CDR3 DNA: TGTGCCAGCAGTGGGACAGGAGAAACCGGGGAGCTGTTTTTT
CDR3 protein: CASSGTGETGELFF
clone size: medium-sized
V gene: TRBV6-4
J gene: TRBJ2-2
D gene: TRBD1

CDR3 DNA: TGTGCCAGCAGTTCCAACAGGGGGCGAGCCTATGGCTACACCTTC
CDR3 protein: CASSSNRGRAYGYTF
clone size: NA
V gene: TRBV6-5
J gene: TRBJ1-2
D gene: TRBD1

CDR3 DNA: TGTGCCAGCAGCCCCGGGACAGGGGGCTTGGATACGCAGTATTTT
CDR3 protein: CASSPGTGGLDTQYF
clone size: NA
V gene: TRBV6-4
J gene: TRBJ2-3
D gene: TRBD1

CDR3 DNA: TGTGCCAGCAGCTTATTTTCTCAGGGTTACGAGCAGTACTTC
CDR3 protein: CASSLFSQGYEQYF
clone size: NA
V gene: TRBV11-2
J gene: TRBJ2-7
D gene: NA

CDR3 DNA: TGTGCCAGCAGCGTGGGCGGGGGACCCTACGAGCAGTACTTC
CDR3 protein: CASSVGGGPYEQYF
clone size: NA
V gene: TRBV9
J gene: TRBJ2-7
D gene: TRBD2